The rows below give T cell receptor beta chains drawn from one sample of a study of T cells in Graves' hyperthyroidism and ophthalmopathy. TCRdb reprocessed the multiplex PCR reads via MiXCR and lists one record per CDR3 protein. The top ten hold roughly 16% of the sample, which has some 700,000 distinct CDR3 sequences, roughly 17% seen once. The sample taken for sequencing was blood. Every receptor here comes from a man aged 50 to 59 with Graves' hyperthyroidism. Both conserved end residues are part of each CDR3. The D gene is left open where the match is weak. Not every row has a clone size; where given, it reads once, few, many or a size class.

TRBJ2-5	TRBV10-1	.	.	TGCGCCAGCAGTCCCGACAGGTCAGCCGGGGAGACCCAGTACTTC	CASSPDRSAGETQYF
TRBJ2-1	TRBV7-9	many	TRBD2	TGTGCCAGCAGCAAGGGACTAGCGGACTACAATGAGCAGTTCTTC	CASSKGLADYNEQFF
TRBJ1-5	TRBV30	few	.	TGTGCCTGGAGTTCCCAGGACAATCAGCCCCAGCATTTT	CAWSSQDNQPQHF
TRBJ1-2	TRBV6-5	.	.	TGTGCCAGCAGTTACTCGGTCCTGGTTCGGGGCTACACCTTC	CASSYSVLVRGYTF
TRBJ2-3	TRBV29-1	.	.	TGCAGCGTTGAAGGGGGGGAGTCTACGCAGTATTTT	CSVEGGESTQYF
TRBJ2-2	TRBV20-1	many	TRBD2	TGCAGTGCTAGAGGATTCAGCGCGGGAGTAATGGACACCGGGGAGCTGTTTTTT	CSARGFSAGVMDTGELFF
TRBJ1-1	TRBV12-3/TRBV12-4	many	TRBD1	TGTGCCAGCAGCCCGACAGGGGGCGGATTCGGTTTCTTT	CASSPTGGGFGFF
TRBJ1-6	TRBV6-1	many	.	TGTGCCAGCACAGGACAGAGCTCCTATAATTCACCCCTCCACTTT	CASTGQSSYNSPLHF
TRBJ2-1	TRBV7-3	few	.	TGTGCCAGCAGCTTAAACAACAATGAGCAGTTCTTC	CASSLNNNEQFF
TRBJ1-1	TRBV19	few	.	TGTGCCAGTAGTCCATACACCCGGGGGGGTGTCACTGAAGCTTTCTTT	CASSPYTRGGVTEAFF
TRBJ1-2	TRBV4-1	few	.	TGCGCCAGCAGCCAAGGTTCGGCAGGGTCCCTGCAAAACTATGGCTACACCTTC	CASSQGSAGSLQNYGYTF
TRBJ2-2	TRBV6-5	.	.	TGTGCCAGCAGTTACTCGCACCCCCCGAACACCGGGGAGCTGTTTTTT	CASSYSHPPNTGELFF
TRBJ1-2	TRBV28	many	.	TGTGCCAGCAGTCCAGGGACCTATGGCTACACCTTC	CASSPGTYGYTF
TRBJ2-3	TRBV7-9	few	.	TGTGCCAGCAGCCACGGTGTGGGGTACACAGATACGCAGTATTTT	CASSHGVGYTDTQYF
TRBJ1-3	TRBV20-1	few	.	TGCAGTCTAGGGAGCTCTGGAAACACCATATATTTT	CSLGSSGNTIYF